The 26 T cell receptor beta chains in this list originate from one sample, sequenced in a study of T cell responses to AZD1222 COVID-19 vaccine. Method: immunoSEQ multiplex PCR; TCRdb's copy keeps in-frame clones and lacks some. The table shows fewer than 200,000 clones, with 85% to 90% occurring only once. Sequences were derived from peripheral blood, sampled on day 0 of AZD1222 vaccination. Source of these receptors: an adult in good health.

The V call is TRBV4-2, the J call TRBJ2-5; tentative D call: TRBD2 (5 bases). Germline CDR1 is LGHNA and CDR2 is YNFKEQ. Trimming took 0 bases from V and 4 from J, leaving 12 bases between them. This CDR3 contains 15 residues. CDR3 bases: TGTGCCAGCAGCCAAGATGTGGCTAGCCTAGAGACCCAGTACTTC. Amino acid sequence: CASSQDVASLETQYF.

The chain recombines TRBV5-1 with TRBJ2-3; the D is unclear. Germline lookup yields CDR1 SGHRS and CDR2 YFSETQ. The CDR3 spans 12 residues. V shed 1 base and J shed 10 bases, with 10 bases lying between them. In DNA, the CDR3 is TGCGCCAGCAGCTTGCCGGGTGTCTCGCAGTATTTT. This translates into CASSLPGVSQYF.

The chain is built from TRBV7-9 and TRBJ1-2; D call uncertain. Germline CDR1 is SEHNR and CDR2 is FQNEAQ (reference sequence). V gave up 2 bases and J gave up 4 bases, with 17 bases separating them. This CDR3 contains 16 residues. CDR3 protein: CASSLQAAARGYGYTF. The CDR3, as DNA: TGTGCCAGCAGCTTACAGGCAGCGGCCCGGGGCTATGGCTACACCTTC.

The J gene is TRBJ2-7, the V gene TRBV6-6; 8 positions match TRBD2. Losses at the gene ends were 2 bases for V and 3 bases for J; bases not matched to a gene: 6. The CDR3 runs 15 residues. Germline assignment: CDR1 MNHNY and CDR2 SVGAGI (reference sequence). Here the CDR3 DNA reads TGTGCCAGCAGTTACCTAGCGGGCTTAGGCTACGAGCAGTACTTC. Protein product: CASSYLAGLGYEQYF.

V usage is TRBV19 and J usage is TRBJ1-4, with 10 bases that match TRBD1. Germline loops: CDR1 LNHDA, CDR2 SQIVND (reference sequence). V gave up 9 bases and J gave up 8 bases; unmatched junction bases: 6. The CDR3 covers 13 residues. CDR3 in amino acids: CASTRDRGEKLFF. Written as DNA, the CDR3 is TGTGCCAGCACACGGGACAGGGGAGAAAAACTGTTTTTT.

The gene calls are TRBV6-1 and TRBJ2-7, with D maybe TRBD2 (5 bases). Germline lookup yields CDR1 MNHNS and CDR2 SASEGT. This CDR3 contains 17 residues. V lost 1 base and J 0 bases, leaving 16 bases between the germline ends. The CDR3 DNA is TGTGCCAGCAGTGAAGTCCGGACTGCAACTTTCTCCTACGAGCAGTACTTC. Amino acids: CASSEVRTATFSYEQYF.

Details on this clone: Being one base from a much bigger clone, this may be a read error. The chain recombines TRBV9 with TRBJ2-3, with TRBD2 matching 14 bases. The CDR3 spans 15 residues. V shed 4 bases, J shed 3 bases, and the junction held 1 base outside the gene matches. Germline CDR1 SGDLS, CDR2 YYNGEE. CDR3 region: CASSRTSGRTDTQYF. The CDR3, as DNA: TGTGCCAGCAGCCGGACTAGCGGGAGGACAGATACGCAGTATTTT. Drawing the rest from reference TRBV9 and TRBJ2-3, the complete variable domain is DSGVTQTPKHLITATGQRVTLRCSPRSGDLSVYWYQQSLDQGLQFLIQYYNGEERAKGNILERFSAQQFPDLHSELNLSSLELGDSALYFCASSRTSGRTDTQYFGPGTRLTVL.

This clone was counted only a few times. The gene calls are TRBV4-3 and TRBJ1-3, with TRBD1 identical over 11 bases. The CDR3 loop spans 14 amino acids. The germline V gene encodes CDR1 LGHNA and CDR2 YSLEER. Germline trimming cut 3 bases from V and 6 bases from J; bases unmatched to any gene: 1. The CDR3 DNA reads as TGCGCCAGCAGCCAGGGACAGGGGGTAAACACCATATATTTT. Protein product: CASSQGQGVNTIYF.

This chain links TRBV19 with TRBJ2-1, with 13 bases that match TRBD2. With 1 base clipped from V and 6 bases from J, the junction kept 9 bases outside the gene matches. Germline V gives CDR1 LNHDA, CDR2 SQIVND (reference sequence). The CDR3 is 18 amino acids. Here the CDR3 reads CASSIVRTSGGALNEQFF. The CDR3 bases are TGTGCCAGTAGTATAGTACGAACTAGCGGGGGGGCCCTCAATGAGCAGTTCTTC.

CDR3 loop: CASGYSKETQYF. The DNA of the CDR3 is TGTGCCAGCGGGTACAGCAAAGAGACCCAGTACTTC. This chain joins TRBV21-1 and TRBJ2-5; no DNA check was done on the table's D call, TRBD1. TRBV21-1 is given as a pseudogene. The CDR3 is 12 residues long.

The chain employs TRBV29-1 and TRBJ2-7; TRBD2 matches 8 bases. This CDR3 is built from 14 residues. Trimming at V came to 6 bases and at J to 0 bases, leaving 7 bases not matched to a gene. Germline-derived CDR1 and CDR2 are SQVTM and ANQGSEA. The CDR3 region has the DNA TGCAGCGTAGCCGGGACTAGGAACTCCTACGAGCAGTACTTC. Translated: CSVAGTRNSYEQYF.

The chain recombines TRBV6-1 with TRBJ1-4; tentative D call: TRBD1 (5 bases). The germline CDR1 and CDR2 sequences are MNHNS and SASEGT. Trimming took 5 bases from V and 6 from J, leaving 16 bases between them. This CDR3 spans 15 amino acids. Here the CDR3 DNA reads TGTGCCAGCAGTTCGTTGGGGGGGGAGGATGAAAAACTGTTTTTT. The encoded protein is CASSSLGGEDEKLFF.

The V gene is TRBV15, the J gene TRBJ2-1, with TRBD2 identical over 8 bases. Germline CDR1 reads LNHNV; CDR2 reads YYDKDF (reference sequence). V shed 1 base and J 6 bases; nucleotides not matched to a gene: 8. CDR3 length: 16 residues. The CDR3 reads CATSRGSGTRSNEQFF. CDR3 DNA: TGTGCCACCAGCAGAGGGTCCGGGACTAGAAGCAATGAGCAGTTCTTC.

This sequence joins TRBV27 and TRBJ1-5, with a tentative D call TRBD1 (6 bases). Germline CDR1 is MNHEY and CDR2 is SMNVEV (reference sequence). The CDR3 sequence is 15 residues long. V was shortened by 6 bases and J by 6 bases, with 18 bases between the two germline ends. CDR3 sequence (DNA): TGTGCCAGCAGCCCCGACAGGAGGAACGGTCAGCCCCAGCATTTT. Amino acids: CASSPDRRNGQPQHF.

This clone was seen only once. The gene calls are TRBV5-8 and TRBJ2-2; TRBD2 matches at 13 bases. CDR1 SGHTS and CDR2 YDEGEE come from the germline V gene. The CDR3 sequence is 13 residues long. With 5 bases clipped from V and 14 bases from J, the junction kept 6 bases outside the gene matches. The CDR3 DNA is TGTGCCAGCAGAGAATGGACTAGCGGGGGCCTGTTTTTT. Translating it yields CASREWTSGGLFF.

The rearrangement uses TRBV2 and TRBJ1-2; 11 bases align to TRBD1. The CDR3 runs to 14 residues. J lost 6 bases, V lost 6 bases, and 6 bases had no gene match. The germline V gene has CDR1 SNHLY and CDR2 FYNNEI. CDR3 in amino acids: CASRRTGGDNGYTF. CDR3 in DNA: TGTGCCAGCAGGCGGACAGGGGGCGATAATGGCTACACCTTC. Complete variable domain (other parts from reference TRBV2 and TRBJ1-2): EPEVTQTPSHQVTQMGQEVILRCVPISNHLYFYWYRQILGQKVEFLVSFYNNEISEKSEIFDDQFSVERPDGSNFTLKIRSTKLEDSAMYFCASRRTGGDNGYTFGSGTRLTVV.

The chain has TRBV18 and TRBJ1-2, with D possibly matching TRBD1 (5 bases). The V end was cut by 2 bases, the J end by 0 bases, with 7 bases between. CDR1 KGHSH and CDR2 LQKENI come from the germline V gene. This CDR3 comprises 14 residues. The CDR3 loop is CASSPGGANYGYTF. The CDR3 bases are TGTGCCAGCTCACCAGGGGGAGCTAACTATGGCTACACCTTC.

The rearrangement joins TRBV18 to TRBJ2-6, with TRBD1 matching over 7 bases. CDR1 is KGHSH, CDR2 LQKENI, per germline. The CDR3 extends over 15 amino acids. Unmatched junction bases numbered 3, after V lost 5 bases and J lost 2 bases. The chain's CDR3 is CASSATGTGANVLTF. CDR3 nucleotide sequence: TGTGCCAGCTCAGCGACAGGGACTGGGGCCAACGTCCTGACTTTC.

The V and J genes are TRBV28 and TRBJ1-2, with TRBD1 as a possible D gene (6 bases). Looked up from germline, CDR1 is MDHEN and CDR2 is SYDVKM. The CDR3 length is 14 residues. Deletions cut 6 bases from V and 1 base from J, with 12 bases between. CDR3: CASREGGDNYGYTF. The CDR3 DNA sequence: TGTGCCAGCAGGGAAGGGGGAGATAACTATGGCTACACCTTC.

This clone was counted once. This chain joins TRBV28 and TRBJ1-1; possibly TRBD1 for D (6 bases). The germline V and J ends were trimmed by 6 bases and 5 bases, with 16 bases remaining between them. The CDR3 runs 14 residues. Germline V gene data show CDR1 as MDHEN and CDR2 as SYDVKM. The CDR3 region has the DNA TGTGCCAGCAGCTTCAGGGGCAGTAGAACTGAAGCTTTCTTT. This encodes CASSFRGSRTEAFF.

The chain employs TRBV6-5 and TRBJ1-6, with TRBD1 matching over 8 bases. This CDR3 comprises 14 residues. The trim removed 0 bases at V and 8 bases at J, leaving 0 bases unmatched. Germline CDR1 is MNHEY and CDR2 is SVGAGI. Written as DNA, the CDR3 is TGTGCCAGCAGTTACTCGACAGGGGATTCACCCCTCCACTTT. This translates into CASSYSTGDSPLHF.

V and J are TRBV7-8 and TRBJ1-5, with 7 positions matching TRBD1. The CDR3 is made up of 15 amino acids. V lost 5 bases to trimming and J lost 2 bases; unmatched junction nucleotides: 6. Germline-derived CDR1 and CDR2 are SGHVS and FQNEAQ. CDR3 nucleotide sequence: TGTGCCAGCAGCGAAGACAGGGTTGGCAATCAGCCCCAGCATTTT. Its protein is CASSEDRVGNQPQHF.

This chain uses TRBV5-6 with TRBJ2-1; 7 bases match TRBD1. Germline CDR1 SGHDT, CDR2 YYEEEE. The CDR3 covers 13 residues. The V and J ends lost 1 base and 10 bases, in that order; junction bases with no gene match: 5. The CDR3 region has the DNA TGTGCCAGCAGCTTGACAGGGGTGGAAGAGCAGTTCTTC. Protein product: CASSLTGVEEQFF.

The chain links TRBV10-3 to TRBJ2-3; 10 bases map to TRBD2. The germline gives CDR1 ENHRY, CDR2 SYGVKD. Trimming at V came to 11 bases and at J to 6 bases, leaving 8 bases not matched to a gene. The CDR3 contains 13 residues. CDR3 sequence: CASSGGAPDTQYF. In DNA form, the CDR3 reads TGTGCCTCAAGCGGGGGGGCCCCTGATACGCAGTATTTT.

The chain employs TRBV7-9 and TRBJ2-2; TRBD1 aligns across 8 bases. This CDR3 has 16 amino acids. Germline values: CDR1 SEHNR, CDR2 FQNEAQ (reference sequence). After removal of 0 bases from V and 4 bases from J, the junction contained 4 bases not matched to a gene. CDR3 amino acids: CASSLARTGFTGELFF. CDR3 sequence (DNA): TGTGCCAGCAGCTTAGCCCGGACAGGGTTCACCGGGGAGCTGTTTTTT.

Only a few counts were recorded for this clone. The chain joins TRBV19 to TRBJ2-2; the D call may be TRBD1 or TRBD2 (5 bases each). The CDR3 totals 19 residues. Germline assignment: CDR1 LNHDA and CDR2 SQIVND (reference sequence). V lost 7 bases, J lost 6 bases, and 30 bases lay in between. The CDR3 reads CASTVYISPGQSNAGELFF. CDR3 bases: TGTGCCAGTACTGTATATATCTCCCCGGGGCAGAGCAACGCCGGGGAGCTGTTTTTT.